These 29 T cell receptor beta chains came from one sample sequenced in a study of blood T cell repertoires in COVID-19. Measured with immunoSEQ multiplex PCR; TCRdb has only the in-frame clones, and not every one. The data show 40,000 or so clones, about 88% seen once. The sequenced sample consisted of peripheral blood. The receptors here all came from a human donor in a cohort sampled during active COVID-19.

The J gene is TRBJ1-5, the V gene TRBV6-5; a possible D gene is TRBD1 (5 bases). The CDR3 is 15 residues long. Germline V lookup: CDR1 MNHEY, CDR2 SVGAGI. V lost 6 bases, J lost 6 bases, and 18 bases lay in between. For the CDR3, the DNA is TGTGCCAGCAGCGCCAGCCCAGGGTGGGGTCAGCCCCAGCATTTT. Translating gives CASSASPGWGQPQHF.

Here the CDR3 reads CAISETRTGGETQYF. The CDR3, as DNA: TGTGCCATCAGTGAGACTCGGACAGGGGGAGAGACCCAGTACTTC. This chain uses TRBV10-3 with TRBJ2-5, with 10 bases matching TRBD1. Unmatched junction bases numbered 4, after V lost 2 bases and J lost 4 bases. This CDR3 region has 15 residues. Germline V CDR1 and CDR2: ENHRY, SYGVKD.

This chain connects TRBV5-1 to TRBJ1-2; D is undetermined. There are 15 residues in the CDR3. The ends were cut back, 0 bases at V and 1 base at J, with 10 bases in the middle. Germline V gene sequence: CDR1 SGHRS, CDR2 YFSETQ. CDR3 coding DNA: TGCGCCAGCAGCTTGGCGGGTAGGAGTAACTATGGCTACACCTTC. Residues: CASSLAGRSNYGYTF.

This clone is a singleton in its sample. The J gene is TRBJ2-2, the V gene TRBV19; 9 nucleotides align to TRBD2. The V gene end was trimmed by 8 bases and the J gene end by 4 bases; junction bases not matched to a gene: 5. This CDR3 spans 14 amino acids. Germline lookup yields CDR1 LNHDA and CDR2 SQIVND (reference sequence). The DNA for the CDR3 is TGTGCCAGTCTACGCGGGGGGGGCACCGGGGAGCTGTTTTTT. Residues: CASLRGGGTGELFF.

V and J are TRBV6-2 or TRBV6-3 and TRBJ2-7, with 7 bases lining up with TRBD2. Germline V gene data show CDR1 as MNHEY and CDR2 as SVGEGT. Trimming removed 4 bases from V and 6 bases from J; junction bases left unmatched: 9. The CDR3 consists of 14 residues. The CDR3 protein is CASSWGSGVIEQYF. The CDR3 DNA reads as TGTGCCAGCAGTTGGGGGAGCGGGGTCATCGAGCAGTACTTC.

The chain combines TRBV5-1 with TRBJ2-3, with 8 bases fitting TRBD2. The germline V gene has CDR1 SGHRS and CDR2 YFSETQ. This CDR3 has 15 amino acids. V shed 1 base and J 0 bases; nucleotides not matched to a gene: 1. The DNA for the CDR3 is TGCGCCAGCAGCTTGACTAGCGGTAGCACAGATACGCAGTATTTT. As protein: CASSLTSGSTDTQYF.

The chain combines TRBV7-9 with TRBJ1-6; D gene uncertain. The CDR3 loop spans 13 amino acids. V was shortened by 3 bases and J by 7 bases, with 7 bases between the two germline ends. CDR1 SEHNR and CDR2 FQNEAQ come from the germline V gene (reference sequence). The CDR3 DNA sequence: TGTGCCAGCAGCTTTGAGGTGAATTCACCCCTCCACTTT. Translated, it gives CASSFEVNSPLHF.

This clone appeared a single time. Other nucleotide sequences in the sample specify the same CDR3. V gene TRBV3-1 (or the pseudogene TRBV3-2) combines with J gene TRBJ2-7; 7 positions match TRBD1. With 3 bases clipped from V and 3 bases from J, the junction kept 5 bases outside the gene matches. Germline values: CDR1 LGHDT, CDR2 YNNKEL (reference sequence). This CDR3 region has 14 residues. Here the CDR3 reads CASSHRDRDYEQYF. The CDR3 bases are TGTGCCAGCAGCCACCGGGACAGAGACTACGAGCAGTACTTC.

This chain joins TRBV5-8 and TRBJ2-7, with D tentatively TRBD1 (5 bases). Germline CDR1 reads SGHTS; CDR2 reads YDEGEE. The V and J ends lost 2 bases and 5 bases respectively, with 17 bases between them. The length of the CDR3 is 15 residues. CDR3 region: CASSFPGRSFHEQYF. The CDR3, as DNA: TGTGCCAGCAGCTTTCCAGGGCGATCTTTCCACGAGCAGTACTTC.

The chain links TRBV10-3 to TRBJ1-5; 9 nucleotides align to TRBD1. From germline, CDR1 is ENHRY and CDR2 SYGVKD. Trimming removed 0 bases from V and 1 base from J; junction bases left unmatched: 1. The length of the CDR3 is 16 residues. CDR3: CAISESTGGSNQPQHF. The CDR3 DNA follows: TGTGCCATCAGTGAGTCGACAGGGGGAAGCAATCAGCCCCAGCATTTT.

The V and J genes are TRBV7-9 and TRBJ2-5; TRBD1 matches 8 bases. After removal of 3 bases from V and 5 bases from J, the junction contained 5 bases not matched to a gene. This CDR3 spans 14 amino acids. The germline gives CDR1 SEHNR, CDR2 FQNEAQ (reference sequence). This chain's CDR3 is CASSFAGGSETQYF. For the CDR3, the DNA is TGTGCCAGCAGCTTTGCAGGGGGCAGTGAGACCCAGTACTTC.

V is TRBV28 and J is TRBJ1-5, with D maybe TRBD1 (5 bases). The CDR3 extends over 16 amino acids. CDR1 and CDR2 from the germline V gene are MDHEN and SYDVKM. V was trimmed by 3 bases and J by 0 bases, leaving 12 bases between them. CDR3: CASSFPGRDSNQPQHF. The CDR3 region has the DNA TGTGCCAGCAGTTTCCCCGGCAGGGATAGCAATCAGCCCCAGCATTTT.

This clone has a handful of counts. Other DNA sequences within the sample encode an identical CDR3. The V gene is TRBV5-1, the J gene TRBJ1-2; the D is unclear. Germline assignment: CDR1 SGHRS and CDR2 YFSETQ. V lost 0 bases and J 2 bases, leaving 5 bases between the germline ends. This CDR3 is 13 amino acids long. CDR3 DNA sequence: TGCGCCAGCAGCTTGGGACAAAACTATGGCTACACCTTC. Translation gives CASSLGQNYGYTF.

The chain uses TRBV5-1 and TRBJ2-3; TRBD1 aligns across 7 bases. CDR3 length: 14 amino acids. Germline CDR1 is SGHRS and CDR2 is YFSETQ. With V trimmed by 4 bases and J by 2 bases, 4 bases remained unmatched. The chain's CDR3 is CASSPGTDTDTQYF. In nucleotides, the CDR3 is TGCGCCAGCAGCCCAGGGACAGACACAGATACGCAGTATTTT.

The V and J genes are TRBV7-9 and TRBJ2-7; tentatively, D is TRBD1 (6 bases). With 0 bases removed from V and 0 bases from J, the gap between germline ends came to 12 bases. Per the germline V gene, CDR1 is SEHNR and CDR2 is FQNEAQ (reference sequence). This CDR3 comprises 16 residues. CDR3 DNA: TGTGCCAGCAGCTTAGCGGGGCAGGGGACCTCCTACGAGCAGTACTTC. It yields the protein CASSLAGQGTSYEQYF.

The rearrangement links TRBV19 to TRBJ1-1, with TRBD1 identical over 8 bases. This CDR3 spans 15 amino acids. The junction had 8 bases not matched to a gene; V was cut back by 5 bases and J by 3 bases. Germline CDR1 reads LNHDA; CDR2 reads SQIVND (reference sequence). The CDR3: CASSSNRGGDTEAFF. The DNA for the CDR3 is TGTGCCAGTAGTTCTAACAGGGGGGGGGACACTGAAGCTTTCTTT.

This clone came up once. The genes are TRBV19 and TRBJ1-5; D is unclear. This CDR3 is 14 amino acids long. V shed 2 bases and J shed 1 base, with 6 bases lying between them. Per the germline V gene, CDR1 is LNHDA and CDR2 is SQIVND (reference sequence). The CDR3 coding sequence is TGTGCCAGTAGTATAACTGCAAGCAATCAGCCCCAGCATTTT. Translated: CASSITASNQPQHF.

The rearrangement links TRBV18 to TRBJ1-2; TRBD1 might be the D (5 bases). Trimming took 1 base from V and 8 from J, leaving 14 bases between them. The CDR3 sequence is 14 residues long. The germline gives CDR1 KGHSH, CDR2 LQKENI. The CDR3, as DNA: TGTGCCAGCTCACCACGTGGGGCAGATCACGGCTACACCTTC. It specifies CASSPRGADHGYTF.

CDR3 sequence: CASSLVSETQYF. Here the CDR3 DNA reads TGTGCCAGCAGCTTAGTTTCTGAGACCCAGTACTTC. This chain joins TRBV11-2 and TRBJ2-5; D unclear. The CDR3 extends over 12 amino acids. Germline V gene data show CDR1 as SGHAT and CDR2 as FQNNGV. Trimming cost V 1 base and J 5 bases, with 5 bases left between them.

The chain carries TRBV3-1 (or the pseudogene TRBV3-2) and TRBJ2-4, with D perhaps TRBD2 (6 bases). This CDR3 is 14 amino acids long. V dropped 5 bases and J dropped 5 bases, with 13 bases sitting between them. Germline loops: CDR1 LGHDT, CDR2 YNNKEL (reference sequence). CDR3 DNA sequence: TGTGCCAGCAGCTACGGCGGGGCCCAAAACATTCAGTACTTC. Its translation is CASSYGGAQNIQYF.

The chain recombines TRBV12-5 with TRBJ2-7; the match to TRBD2 covers 9 bases. The CDR3 contains 15 residues. In germline, CDR1 is LGHNT, CDR2 FRNRAP. V was clipped by 5 bases and J by 6 bases; unmatched bases: 11. In nucleotides, the CDR3 is TGTGCTAGTGGTCCAATGGCTAGCGGGGTTGGCGAGCAGTACTTC. This sequence encodes CASGPMASGVGEQYF.

The rearrangement links TRBV7-6 to TRBJ1-1; TRBD1 might be the D (6 bases). Germline assignment: CDR1 SGHVS and CDR2 FNYEAQ. The CDR3 contains 17 residues. The V gene lost 0 bases and the J gene lost 5 bases, with 19 bases spanning the gap. This chain's CDR3 is CASSLAAGVKGKTEAFF. The CDR3 DNA is TGTGCCAGCAGCTTAGCAGCAGGGGTCAAGGGAAAAACTGAAGCTTTCTTT.

The chain joins TRBV5-1 to TRBJ2-6; D perhaps matches TRBD2 (6 bases). Germline V gene data show CDR1 as SGHRS and CDR2 as YFSETQ. This CDR3 has 18 amino acids. The V end was cut by 0 bases, the J end by 2 bases, with 15 bases between. CDR3 bases: TGCGCCAGCAGCTTGGGTATTGCGGGGCCGACTGGGGCCAACGTCCTGACTTTC. As protein: CASSLGIAGPTGANVLTF.

V gene TRBV5-1 combines with J gene TRBJ2-1; D is perhaps TRBD1 (5 bases). The CDR3 is 14 amino acids. Trimming stripped 0 bases from V and 7 bases from J, with 11 bases between. Germline V lookup: CDR1 SGHRS, CDR2 YFSETQ. Here the CDR3 reads CASSLGIPGNEQFF. The CDR3 DNA reads TGCGCCAGCAGCTTGGGTATCCCAGGGAATGAGCAGTTCTTC.

This clone was recorded once. V and J are TRBV7-8 and TRBJ2-1, with 9 positions matching TRBD2. This CDR3 has 15 amino acids. V trimming: 1 base; J trimming: 5 bases; junction bases outside the gene matches: 3. Germline loops: CDR1 SGHVS, CDR2 FQNEAQ. As DNA, the CDR3 is TGTGCCAGCAGCTTAGGAGCGGGGGGCAACAATGAGCAGTTCTTC. This codes for CASSLGAGGNNEQFF. The full variable domain, completed using reference TRBV7-8 and TRBJ2-1, is GAGVSQSPRYKVAKRGQDVALRCDPISGHVSLFWYQQALGQGPEFLTYFQNEAQLDKSGLPSDRFFAERPEGSVSTLKIQRTQQEDSAVYLCASSLGAGGNNEQFFGPGTRLTVL.

In this sample, this clone turned up a few times. The rearrangement joins TRBV6-4 to TRBJ1-1; unclear D gene. Germline V gene lookup returns CDR1 MRHNA and CDR2 SNTAGT. The V end was cut by 6 bases, the J end by 4 bases, with 15 bases between. This CDR3 comprises 14 residues. The CDR3 DNA follows: TGTGCCAGCAGCCCTGGAGGGCAGCCCACTGAAGCTTTCTTT. Protein sequence: CASSPGGQPTEAFF.

The chain couples TRBV14 to TRBJ1-6; D ambiguous. There are 15 residues in the CDR3. Germline V lookup: CDR1 SGHDN, CDR2 FVKESK. The germline V and J ends were trimmed by 5 bases and 6 bases, with 14 bases remaining between them. CDR3 nucleotides: TGTGCCAGCAGCTTCAAAGGCGGCGGTAATTCACCCCTCCACTTT. This codes for CASSFKGGGNSPLHF.

This chain joins TRBV5-8 and TRBJ1-4; perhaps TRBD1 as D (6 bases). Deletions cut 4 bases from V and 5 bases from J, with 18 bases between. CDR3 length equals 16 residues. CDR1 and CDR2 (germline): SGHTS, YDEGEE. Here the CDR3 reads CASSPLSGQTNEKLFF. CDR3 in DNA: TGTGCCAGCAGCCCCCTGTCAGGACAGACAAATGAAAAACTGTTTTTT. The full variable domain, completed using reference TRBV5-8 and TRBJ1-4, is EAGVTQSPTHLIKTRGQQATLRCSPISGHTSVYWYQQALGLGLQFLLWYDEGEERNRGNFPPRFSGRQFPNYSSELNVNALELEDSALYLCASSPLSGQTNEKLFFGSGTQLSVL.

In its sample, this clone was seen many times. The chain uses TRBV2 and TRBJ2-3; 9 bases align to TRBD2. Germline values: CDR1 SNHLY, CDR2 FYNNEI. CDR3 size: 15 residues. The junction had 3 bases not matched to a gene; V was cut back by 4 bases and J by 1 base. The CDR3 reads CASSGLADRTDTQYF. The CDR3 region has the DNA TGTGCCAGCAGTGGACTAGCGGACCGCACAGATACGCAGTATTTT.